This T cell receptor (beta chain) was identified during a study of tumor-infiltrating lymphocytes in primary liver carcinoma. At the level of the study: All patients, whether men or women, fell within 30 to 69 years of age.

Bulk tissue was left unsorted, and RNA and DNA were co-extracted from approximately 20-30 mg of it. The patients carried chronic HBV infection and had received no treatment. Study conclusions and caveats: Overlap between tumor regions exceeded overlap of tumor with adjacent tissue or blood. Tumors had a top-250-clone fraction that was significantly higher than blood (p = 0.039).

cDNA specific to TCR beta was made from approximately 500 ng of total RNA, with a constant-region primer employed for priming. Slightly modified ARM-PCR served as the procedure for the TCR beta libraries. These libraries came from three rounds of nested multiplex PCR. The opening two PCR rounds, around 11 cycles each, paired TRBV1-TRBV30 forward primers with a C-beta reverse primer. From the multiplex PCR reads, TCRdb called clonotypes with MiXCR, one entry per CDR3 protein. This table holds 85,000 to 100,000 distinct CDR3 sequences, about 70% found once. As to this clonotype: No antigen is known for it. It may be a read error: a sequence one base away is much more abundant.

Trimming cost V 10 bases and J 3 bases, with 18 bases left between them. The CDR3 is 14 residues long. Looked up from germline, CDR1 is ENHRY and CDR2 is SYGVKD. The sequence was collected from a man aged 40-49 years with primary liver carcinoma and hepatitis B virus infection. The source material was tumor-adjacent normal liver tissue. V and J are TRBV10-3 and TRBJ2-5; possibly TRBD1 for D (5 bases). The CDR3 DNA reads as TGTGCCACCCACGATCCATGGGGCGAAGAGACCCAGTACTTC. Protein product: CATHDPWGEETQYF.